The 9 T cell receptor beta chains given below trace back to one sample, sequenced in a study of PD-L1 blockade in urothelial cancer. Profiling relied on immunoSEQ multiplex PCR, and the TCRdb table lists in-frame clones only, not all of them. Among 75,000 to 95,000 clones listed, 90% to 95% were seen once. Here the sequenced sample was PBMCs, taken around atezolizumab (anti-PD-L1) treatment. The receptors derive from a man in his sixties with urothelial cancer.

This chain uses TRBV4-3 with TRBJ1-4, with D uncertain. The germline V and J ends were trimmed by 0 bases and 8 bases, with 16 bases remaining between them. The CDR3 consists of 16 residues. Germline loops: CDR1 LGHNA, CDR2 YSLEER. CDR3 in DNA: TGCGCCAGCAGCCAAGAACACGGGGATATGAGAGAAAAACTGTTTTTT. Amino acid sequence: CASSQEHGDMREKLFF.

The V call is TRBV7-9, the J call TRBJ1-5; possibly TRBD1 for D (5 bases). Germline V gene sequence: CDR1 SEHNR, CDR2 FQNEAQ (reference sequence). This CDR3 has 14 residues. The ends were cut back, 6 bases at V and 0 bases at J, with 9 bases in the middle. CDR3: CASSDSDSNQPQHF. CDR3 DNA sequence: TGTGCCAGCAGTGACAGCGATAGCAATCAGCCCCAGCATTTT.

This clone has a single count. This chain uses TRBV29-1 with TRBJ2-5; 8 bases match TRBD1. The CDR3 is 13 residues long. Germline trimming cut 7 bases from V and 2 bases from J; bases unmatched to any gene: 6. Germline CDR1 SQVTM, CDR2 ANQGSEA. CDR3 amino acids: CSAQGADQETQYF. The DNA of the CDR3 is TGCAGCGCCCAGGGGGCGGATCAAGAGACCCAGTACTTC.

This sequence joins TRBV15 and TRBJ2-6, with 7 bases aligning to TRBD1. The germline V gene has CDR1 LNHNV and CDR2 YYDKDF (reference sequence). This CDR3 has 16 amino acids. After removal of 5 bases from V and 1 base from J, the junction contained 5 bases not matched to a gene. The chain's CDR3 is CATSDREGSGANVLTF. The DNA of the CDR3 is TGTGCCACCAGCGACAGGGAAGGATCTGGGGCCAACGTCCTGACTTTC.

V gene TRBV5-1 combines with J gene TRBJ2-3; perhaps TRBD2 as D (5 bases). V dropped 5 bases and J dropped 1 base, with 11 bases sitting between them. The length of the CDR3 is 14 residues. CDR1 is SGHRS, CDR2 YFSETQ, per germline. The CDR3 region is CASRDRDRTDTQYF. The CDR3 DNA reads TGCGCCAGCAGGGATCGGGATCGCACAGATACGCAGTATTTT.

This clone came up once. The rearrangement joins TRBV5-4 to TRBJ2-6; a weak D match, TRBD1 (5 bases). Deletions cut 2 bases from V and 4 bases from J, with 13 bases between. The germline V gene encodes CDR1 SGHNT and CDR2 YYREEE (reference sequence). The CDR3 loop spans 16 amino acids. The DNA for the CDR3 is TGTGCCAGCAGCTTAACAGGCCACGAGGGGGCCAACGTCCTGACTTTC. Amino acid sequence: CASSLTGHEGANVLTF. Full variable domain (rest looked up from reference TRBV5-4 and TRBJ2-6): ETGVTQSPTHLIKTRGQQVTLRCSSQSGHNTVSWYQQALGQGPQFIFQYYREEENGRGNFPPRFSGLQFPNYSSELNVNALELDDSALYLCASSLTGHEGANVLTFGAGSRLTVL.

The chain couples TRBV7-9 to TRBJ2-3; D is possibly TRBD2 (7 bases). The V gene lost 7 bases and the J gene lost 2 bases, with 19 bases spanning the gap. Germline V lookup: CDR1 SEHNR, CDR2 FQNEAQ (reference sequence). This CDR3 comprises 16 residues. This CDR3 reads CASTQLLGGATDTQYF. DNA of the CDR3: TGTGCCAGCACCCAACTCCTTGGGGGGGCCACAGATACGCAGTATTTT.

The chain combines TRBV6-1 with TRBJ2-7; 8 bases match TRBD2. The V gene's germline CDR1 is MNHNS and CDR2 SASEGT. This CDR3 contains 17 residues. V lost 2 bases to trimming and J lost 3 bases; unmatched junction nucleotides: 12. The CDR3 bases are TGTGCCAGCAGTGAATTAACGGGGGGGCCTGGTAACTACGAGCAGTACTTC. It yields the protein CASSELTGGPGNYEQYF.

This rearrangement joins TRBV14 to TRBJ2-2; TRBD2 might be the D (6 bases). The germline V and J ends were trimmed by 1 base and 15 bases, with 21 bases remaining between them. Germline-derived CDR1 and CDR2 are SGHDN and FVKESK. The CDR3 has 15 residues. CDR3 protein: CASSQGGPGPGAVFF. In DNA, the CDR3 is TGTGCCAGCAGCCAAGGAGGGCCGGGACCGGGAGCGGTGTTTTTT.